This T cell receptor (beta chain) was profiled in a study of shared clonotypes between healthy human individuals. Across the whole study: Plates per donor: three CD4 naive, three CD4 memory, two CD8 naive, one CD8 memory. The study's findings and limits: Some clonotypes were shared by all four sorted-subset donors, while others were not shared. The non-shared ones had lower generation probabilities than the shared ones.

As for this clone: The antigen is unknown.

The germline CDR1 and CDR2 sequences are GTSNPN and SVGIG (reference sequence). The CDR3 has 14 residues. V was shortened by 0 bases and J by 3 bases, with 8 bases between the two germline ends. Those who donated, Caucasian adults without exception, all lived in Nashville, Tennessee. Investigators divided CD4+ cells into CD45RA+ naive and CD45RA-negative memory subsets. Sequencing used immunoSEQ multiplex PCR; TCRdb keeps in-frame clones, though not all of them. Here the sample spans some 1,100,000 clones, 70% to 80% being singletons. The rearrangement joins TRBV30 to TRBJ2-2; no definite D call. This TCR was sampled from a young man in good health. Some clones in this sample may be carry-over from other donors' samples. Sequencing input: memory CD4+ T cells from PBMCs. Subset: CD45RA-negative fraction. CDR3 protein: CAWSVGGYTGELFF. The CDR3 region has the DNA TGTGCCTGGAGTGTAGGCGGCTACACCGGGGAGCTGTTTTTT.